Described below is a single T cell receptor (beta chain) sequence and its context. Its matching antigen is unknown. This CDR3 region has 18 residues. The PCR had 60 Vbeta and 13 Jbeta primers. In the authors' methods: Around 11 million shared chains were among about 80 million unique TCR beta chains counted in a later analysis. TCRdb keeps only in-frame clones here, not all; method: immunoSEQ multiplex PCR. V, J and clone size reflect that table, while D and trimming were determined from the DNA. The table includes approximately 140,000 clones, over 70% detected once. The data originate from a study of cytomegalovirus exposure and HLA in healthy donors. Broader study findings: Other equally common chains were less clonally expanded than HLA-associated TCR beta chains, a later analysis showed. In an earlier analysis, productive rearrangement rates for most beta V segments clustered near 87% or 30%.

Healthy bone marrow donors formed the donor group. The sequenced sample consisted of PBMCs. The TCR sequence derives from a woman aged 35 to 49 in good health and CMV-seronegative. The chain has TRBV21-1 and TRBJ1-6; TRBD1 is the table's D call, not checked against the DNA. TRBV21-1 is assigned pseudogene status. CDR3 nucleotide sequence: TGTGCCAGCAGCAAAGAAGAGACAGGGGCACGGCGGAATTCACCCCTCCACTTT. Residues: CASSKEETGARRNSPLHF.